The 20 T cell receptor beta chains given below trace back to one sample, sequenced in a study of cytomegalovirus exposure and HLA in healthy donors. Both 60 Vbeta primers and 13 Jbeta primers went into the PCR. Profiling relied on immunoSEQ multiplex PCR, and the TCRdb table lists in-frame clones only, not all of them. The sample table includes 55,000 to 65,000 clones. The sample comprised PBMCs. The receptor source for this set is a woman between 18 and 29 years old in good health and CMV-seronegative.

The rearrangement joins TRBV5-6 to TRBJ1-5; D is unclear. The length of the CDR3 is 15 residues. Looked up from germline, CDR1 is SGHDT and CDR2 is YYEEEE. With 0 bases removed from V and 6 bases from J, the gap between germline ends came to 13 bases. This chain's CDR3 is CASSLARRVGQPQHF. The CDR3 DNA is TGTGCCAGCAGCTTGGCGAGGAGGGTCGGTCAGCCCCAGCATTTT.

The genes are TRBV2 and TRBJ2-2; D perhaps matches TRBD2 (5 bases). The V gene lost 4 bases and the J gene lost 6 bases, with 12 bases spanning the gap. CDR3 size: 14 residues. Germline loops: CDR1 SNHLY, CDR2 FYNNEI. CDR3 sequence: CASSGASHAGELFF. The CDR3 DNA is TGTGCCAGCAGTGGGGCTAGCCACGCCGGGGAGCTGTTTTTT.

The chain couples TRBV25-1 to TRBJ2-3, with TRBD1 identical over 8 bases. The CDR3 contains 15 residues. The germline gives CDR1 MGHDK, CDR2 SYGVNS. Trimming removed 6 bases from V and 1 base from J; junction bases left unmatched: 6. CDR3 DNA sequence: TGTGCCAGCAGAGAACAGGGGGAAGGCACAGATACGCAGTATTTT. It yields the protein CASREQGEGTDTQYF.

Here the CDR3 reads CASWEAGGPAGELFF. In nucleotides, the CDR3 is TGTGCCAGTTGGGAAGCGGGAGGGCCCGCCGGGGAGCTGTTTTTT. The rearrangement uses TRBV28 and TRBJ2-2, with 10 bases identical to TRBD2. The CDR3 totals 15 residues. CDR1 is MDHEN, CDR2 SYDVKM, per germline. With 9 bases clipped from V and 6 bases from J, the junction kept 10 bases outside the gene matches.

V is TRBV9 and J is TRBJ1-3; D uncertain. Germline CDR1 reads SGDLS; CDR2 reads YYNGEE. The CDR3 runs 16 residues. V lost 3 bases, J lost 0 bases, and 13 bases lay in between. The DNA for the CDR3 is TGTGCCAGCAGCGGTCCCTCTTCGAGCTCTGGAAACACCATATATTTT. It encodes CASSGPSSSSGNTIYF.

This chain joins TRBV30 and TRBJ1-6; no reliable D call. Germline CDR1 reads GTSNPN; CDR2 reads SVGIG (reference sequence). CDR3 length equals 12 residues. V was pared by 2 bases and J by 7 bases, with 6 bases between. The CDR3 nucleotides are TGTGCCTGGAGTTACGGGAATTCACCCCTCCACTTT. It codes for CAWSYGNSPLHF.

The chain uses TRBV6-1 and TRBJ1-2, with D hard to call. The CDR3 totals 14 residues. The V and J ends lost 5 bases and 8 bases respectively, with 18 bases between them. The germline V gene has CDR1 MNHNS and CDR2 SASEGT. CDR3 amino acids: CASSTRRVPEGYTF. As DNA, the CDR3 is TGTGCCAGCAGTACCCGCCGGGTCCCGGAGGGCTACACCTTC.

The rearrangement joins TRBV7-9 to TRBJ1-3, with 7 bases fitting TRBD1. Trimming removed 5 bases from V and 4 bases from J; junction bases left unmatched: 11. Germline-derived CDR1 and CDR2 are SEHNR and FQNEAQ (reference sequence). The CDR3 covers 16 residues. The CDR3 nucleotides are TGTGCCAGCAGCCCGTTAGGGACAGCCCAGGGAAACACCATATATTTT. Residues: CASSPLGTAQGNTIYF.

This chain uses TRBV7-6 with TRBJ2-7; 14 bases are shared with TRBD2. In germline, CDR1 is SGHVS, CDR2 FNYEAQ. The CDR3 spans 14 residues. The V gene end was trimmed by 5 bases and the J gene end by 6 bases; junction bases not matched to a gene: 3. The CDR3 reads CASSPTSGRGEQYF. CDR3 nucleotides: TGTGCCAGCAGCCCGACTAGCGGGAGGGGCGAGCAGTACTTC.

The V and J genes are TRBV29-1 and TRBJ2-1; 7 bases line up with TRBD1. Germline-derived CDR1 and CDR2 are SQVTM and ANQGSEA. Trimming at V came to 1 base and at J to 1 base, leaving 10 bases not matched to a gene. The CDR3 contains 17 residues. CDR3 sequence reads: CSVEVTTGTESYNEQFF. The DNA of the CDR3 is TGCAGCGTTGAAGTGACGACCGGGACAGAGTCCTACAATGAGCAGTTCTTC.

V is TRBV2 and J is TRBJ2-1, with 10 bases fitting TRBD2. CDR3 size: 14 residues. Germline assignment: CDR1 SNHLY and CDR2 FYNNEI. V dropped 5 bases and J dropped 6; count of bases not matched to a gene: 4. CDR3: CASSTGLAPNEQFF. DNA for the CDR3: TGTGCCAGCAGTACGGGACTAGCGCCCAATGAGCAGTTCTTC.

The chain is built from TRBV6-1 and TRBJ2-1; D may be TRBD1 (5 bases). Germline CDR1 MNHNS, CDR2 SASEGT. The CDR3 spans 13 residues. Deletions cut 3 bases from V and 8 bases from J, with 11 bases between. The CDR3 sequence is CASSEGPRDEQFF. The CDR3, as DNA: TGTGCCAGCAGTGAGGGGCCGCGTGATGAGCAGTTCTTC.

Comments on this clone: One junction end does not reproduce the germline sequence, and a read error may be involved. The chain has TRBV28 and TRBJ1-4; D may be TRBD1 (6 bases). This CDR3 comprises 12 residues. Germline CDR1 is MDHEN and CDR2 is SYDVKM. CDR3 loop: CASSGGGFISVF. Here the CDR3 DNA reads TGTGCCAGCAGTGGGGGCGGGTTTATATCGGTTTTT.

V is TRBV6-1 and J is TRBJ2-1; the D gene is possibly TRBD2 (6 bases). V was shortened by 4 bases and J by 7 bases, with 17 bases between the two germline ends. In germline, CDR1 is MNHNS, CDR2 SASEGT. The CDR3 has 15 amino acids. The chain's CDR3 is CASSGPERGGNEQFF. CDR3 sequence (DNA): TGTGCCAGCAGTGGACCTGAAAGGGGAGGAAATGAGCAGTTCTTC.

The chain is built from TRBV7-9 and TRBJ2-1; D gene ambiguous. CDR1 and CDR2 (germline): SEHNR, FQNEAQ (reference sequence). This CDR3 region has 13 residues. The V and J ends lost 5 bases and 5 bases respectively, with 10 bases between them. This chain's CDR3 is CASSRDTDNEQFF. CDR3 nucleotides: TGTGCCAGCAGCCGTGACACCGACAATGAGCAGTTCTTC.

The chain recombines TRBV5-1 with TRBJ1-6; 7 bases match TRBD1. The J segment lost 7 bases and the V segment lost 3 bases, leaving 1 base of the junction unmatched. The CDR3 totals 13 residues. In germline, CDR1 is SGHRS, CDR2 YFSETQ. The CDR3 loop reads CASSSGGNSPLHF. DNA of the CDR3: TGCGCCAGCAGCTCAGGGGGGAATTCACCCCTCCACTTT.

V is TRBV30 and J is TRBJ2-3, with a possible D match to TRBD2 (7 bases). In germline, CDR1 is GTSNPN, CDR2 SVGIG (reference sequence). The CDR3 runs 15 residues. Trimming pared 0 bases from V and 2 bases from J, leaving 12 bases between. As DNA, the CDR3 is TGTGCCTGGAGTGTGGGAGGGGGGAACACAGATACGCAGTATTTT. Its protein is CAWSVGGGNTDTQYF.

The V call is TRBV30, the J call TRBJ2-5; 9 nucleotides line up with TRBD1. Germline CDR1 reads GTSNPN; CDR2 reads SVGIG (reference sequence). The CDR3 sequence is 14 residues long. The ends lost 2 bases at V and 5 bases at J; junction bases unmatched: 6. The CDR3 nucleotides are TGTGCCTGGAGTCCTACAGGGGGCGGGGAGACCCAGTACTTC. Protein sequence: CAWSPTGGGETQYF.

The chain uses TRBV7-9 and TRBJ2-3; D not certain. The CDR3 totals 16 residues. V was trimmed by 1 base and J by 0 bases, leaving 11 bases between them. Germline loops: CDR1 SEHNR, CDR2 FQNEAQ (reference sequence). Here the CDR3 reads CASSLGLRDSTDTQYF. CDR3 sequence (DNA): TGTGCCAGCAGCTTAGGTCTGCGTGATAGCACAGATACGCAGTATTTT.

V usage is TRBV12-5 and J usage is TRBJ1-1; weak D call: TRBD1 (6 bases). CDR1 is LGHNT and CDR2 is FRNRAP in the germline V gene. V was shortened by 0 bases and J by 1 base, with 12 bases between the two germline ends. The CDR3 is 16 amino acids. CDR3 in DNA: TGTGCTAGTGGTTTGGTGGGTCGGGGACAGAACACTGAAGCTTTCTTT. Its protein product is CASGLVGRGQNTEAFF.